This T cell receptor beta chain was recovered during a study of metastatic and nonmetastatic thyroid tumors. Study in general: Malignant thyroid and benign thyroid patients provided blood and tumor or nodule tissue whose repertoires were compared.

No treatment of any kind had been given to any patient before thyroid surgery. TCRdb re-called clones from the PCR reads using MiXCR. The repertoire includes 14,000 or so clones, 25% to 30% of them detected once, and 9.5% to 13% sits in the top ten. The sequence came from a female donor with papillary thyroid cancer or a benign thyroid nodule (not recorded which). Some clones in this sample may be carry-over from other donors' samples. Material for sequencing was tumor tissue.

The CDR3 protein is CASSLGGWGNHSQHF. The CDR3 coding sequence is TGTGCCAGCAGCTTAGGGGGCTGGGGCAATCATTCCCAGCATTTT. The chain employs TRBV28 and TRBJ1-5, with 7 bases identical to TRBD1. The CDR3 contains 15 residues. Germline V CDR1 and CDR2: MDHEN, SYDVKM. V dropped 6 bases and J dropped 11; count of bases not matched to a gene: 16.